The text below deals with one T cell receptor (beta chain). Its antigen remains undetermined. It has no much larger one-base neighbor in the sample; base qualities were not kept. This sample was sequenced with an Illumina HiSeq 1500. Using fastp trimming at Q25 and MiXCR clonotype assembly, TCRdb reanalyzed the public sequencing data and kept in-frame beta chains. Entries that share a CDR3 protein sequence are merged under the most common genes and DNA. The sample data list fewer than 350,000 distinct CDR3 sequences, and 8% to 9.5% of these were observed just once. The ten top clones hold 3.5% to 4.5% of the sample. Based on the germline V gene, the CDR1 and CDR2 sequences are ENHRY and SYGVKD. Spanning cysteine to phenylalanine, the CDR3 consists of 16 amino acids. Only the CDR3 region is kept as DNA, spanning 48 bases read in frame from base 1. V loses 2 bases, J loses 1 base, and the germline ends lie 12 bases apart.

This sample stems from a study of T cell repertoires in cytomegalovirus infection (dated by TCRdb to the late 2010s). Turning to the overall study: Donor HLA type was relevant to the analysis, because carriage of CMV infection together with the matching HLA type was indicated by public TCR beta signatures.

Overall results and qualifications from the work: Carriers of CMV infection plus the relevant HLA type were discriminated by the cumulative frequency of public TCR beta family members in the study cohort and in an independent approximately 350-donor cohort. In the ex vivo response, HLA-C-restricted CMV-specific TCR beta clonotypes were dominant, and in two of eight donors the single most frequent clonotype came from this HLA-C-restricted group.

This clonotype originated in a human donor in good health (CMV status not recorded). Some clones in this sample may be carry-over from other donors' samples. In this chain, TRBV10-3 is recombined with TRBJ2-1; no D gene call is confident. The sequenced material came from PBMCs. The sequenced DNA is TGTGCCATCAGTGAGGGAGATGGCAGATCCTACAATGAGCAGTTCTTC. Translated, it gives CAISEGDGRSYNEQFF.